What follows are 14 T cell receptor beta chains derived from one specimen sequenced in a study of radiation and T cells in renal cell carcinoma. The method was immunoSEQ multiplex PCR; TCRdb's version includes in-frame clones alone and lacks a portion of them. Among 100,000 to 150,000 clones listed, about 81% were seen once. Time point meaning: blood 2 weeks post-SBRT. Sample treatment: 15 Gy SBRT to primary tumor, nephrectomy 4 weeks later. The sample was blood, taken from a patient whose treatment included radiotherapy and nephrectomy. The receptors derive from a man aged 45-60 years with renal cell carcinoma.

This clone has just a few counts. An end of the junction differs from the germline gene, which may be a read error. The chain uses TRBV4-2 and TRBJ2-7; the match to TRBD2 covers 9 bases. CDR3 length: 16 amino acids. Germline values: CDR1 LGHNA, CDR2 YNFKEQ. DNA of the CDR3: TGTGCCAGCAGCCAAGATCAGACGGCTAGCGGGAATCTAAGGGACTTC. It codes for CASSQDQTASGNLRDF.

The chain employs TRBV5-1 and TRBJ2-7; the D gene is possibly TRBD1 (6 bases). V lost 0 bases and J lost 3, with 13 bases in between. The CDR3 length is 15 residues. Germline CDR1 reads SGHRS; CDR2 reads YFSETQ. The CDR3 sequence is CASSLAAGAFYEQYF. CDR3 nucleotide sequence: TGCGCCAGCAGCTTGGCAGCAGGGGCTTTCTACGAGCAGTACTTC.

The chain joins TRBV7-6 to TRBJ1-5, with D possibly TRBD1 on 5 matching bases. This CDR3 spans 15 amino acids. In germline, CDR1 is SGHVS, CDR2 FNYEAQ. Trimming pared 5 bases from V and 4 bases from J, leaving 15 bases between. The CDR3 region is CASSPDEGRNQPQHF. The CDR3 DNA follows: TGTGCCAGCAGCCCGGACGAGGGACGTAATCAGCCCCAGCATTTT.

This rearrangement joins TRBV7-9 to TRBJ2-5; 8 bases are a match to TRBD1. V lost 5 bases, J lost 5 bases, and 4 bases stayed unmatched. Germline lookup yields CDR1 SEHNR and CDR2 FQNEAQ (reference sequence). CDR3 size: 13 residues. The CDR3 spells CASSHRGVETQYF. CDR3 bases: TGTGCCAGCAGCCACAGGGGGGTGGAGACCCAGTACTTC.

The chain is built from TRBV2 and TRBJ1-2; tentatively, D is TRBD1 (6 bases). Per germline, CDR1 SNHLY and CDR2 FYNNEI. Trimming pared 6 bases from V and 0 bases from J, leaving 14 bases between. This CDR3 comprises 15 residues. In DNA, the CDR3 is TGTGCCAGCAGCCGCCGGGACAACTCTAACTATGGCTACACCTTC. Amino acid sequence: CASSRRDNSNYGYTF.

V usage is TRBV7-3 and J usage is TRBJ1-1; D is unresolved. Germline V CDR1 and CDR2: SGHTA, FQGTGA. The CDR3 spans 15 residues. Trimming took off 1 base at V and 0 bases at J, with 9 bases between the two ends. The CDR3 spells CASSLSGSMNTEAFF. CDR3 DNA: TGTGCCAGCAGCTTAAGTGGGTCGATGAACACTGAAGCTTTCTTT.

The chain uses TRBV19 and TRBJ1-6; no clear D. The CDR3 covers 15 residues. Germline V gene data show CDR1 as LNHDA and CDR2 as SQIVND (reference sequence). V lost 6 bases, J lost 9 bases, and 18 bases lay in between. The DNA for the CDR3 is TGTGCCAGTAGGGTGAGAGGTGGAATGGGTTCACCCCTCCACTTT. This encodes CASRVRGGMGSPLHF.

CDR3 nucleotide sequence: TGTGCCAGCAGCGGGGACATGGGCACCGGGGAGCTGTTTTTT. Amino acids: CASSGDMGTGELFF. The chain has TRBV6-4 and TRBJ2-2, with D maybe TRBD1 (6 bases). The CDR3 runs to 14 residues. Trimming removed 6 bases at V and 4 bases at J, with 12 bases between. Per the germline V gene, CDR1 is MRHNA and CDR2 is SNTAGT.

This clone was picked up many times. Other DNA variants within this sample encode the same CDR3. V gene TRBV18 combines with J gene TRBJ2-3; a weak D match, TRBD2 (6 bases). V dropped 5 bases and J dropped 0 bases, with 12 bases sitting between them. The germline V gene encodes CDR1 KGHSH and CDR2 LQKENI. CDR3 length equals 15 residues. CDR3 DNA sequence: TGTGCCAGCTCAGGGACGGAGGGTAGCACAGATACGCAGTATTTT. Translation gives CASSGTEGSTDTQYF.

This chain connects TRBV7-2 to TRBJ2-7, with 7 bases that match TRBD1. Germline V gene data show CDR1 as SGHTA and CDR2 as FQGNSA. J lost 0 bases, V lost 5 bases, and 10 bases had no gene match. CDR3 length: 16 residues. The CDR3 sequence: CASSKASTGNSYEQYF. The CDR3 nucleotides read TGTGCCAGCAGCAAAGCCTCGACAGGGAACTCCTACGAGCAGTACTTC.

The rearrangement joins TRBV5-1 to TRBJ1-1; D unresolved. Per germline, CDR1 SGHRS and CDR2 YFSETQ. The CDR3 runs 15 residues. V lost 6 bases, J lost 3 bases, and 18 bases lay in between. The CDR3 region has the DNA TGCGCCAGCAACCCTTCGCCTCGGCGGGACACTGAAGCTTTCTTT. It specifies CASNPSPRRDTEAFF.

Here the CDR3 reads CASKRDSDEKLFF. CDR3 sequence (DNA): TGCGCCAGCAAGCGAGACTCGGATGAAAAACTGTTTTTT. The chain couples TRBV5-1 to TRBJ1-4; the D is unclear. CDR1 and CDR2 (germline): SGHRS, YFSETQ. Trimming cost V 6 bases and J 6 bases, with 12 bases left between them. CDR3 length: 13 amino acids.

This clone has a handful of counts. This chain uses TRBV30 with TRBJ1-2, with D possibly matching TRBD1 (5 bases). CDR1 and CDR2 (germline): GTSNPN, SVGIG (reference sequence). V was shortened by 2 bases and J by 5 bases, with 12 bases between the two germline ends. The CDR3 spans 13 residues. The CDR3 sequence is CAWSPDRLYGYTF. CDR3 coding DNA: TGTGCCTGGAGTCCCGACAGACTATATGGCTACACCTTC.

This chain connects TRBV7-8 to TRBJ1-3; 10 bases line up with TRBD1. The V and J ends lost 5 bases and 2 bases, in that order; junction bases with no gene match: 3. CDR3 size: 15 residues. Germline V gives CDR1 SGHVS, CDR2 FQNEAQ. In DNA form, the CDR3 reads TGTGCCAGCAGCAGAGGGACAGGGGCTGGAAACACCATATATTTT. Translated: CASSRGTGAGNTIYF. The variable domain in full, completed from reference TRBV7-8 and TRBJ1-3, reads GAGVSQSPRYKVAKRGQDVALRCDPISGHVSLFWYQQALGQGPEFLTYFQNEAQLDKSGLPSDRFFAERPEGSVSTLKIQRTQQEDSAVYLCASSRGTGAGNTIYFGEGSWLTVV.